Included here is one T cell receptor (beta chain) sequence, with context. What this receptor recognizes is not known. One base away there is no much larger clone; base qualities are not given. Library generation was performed with the immunoSEQ multiplex PCR assay. A mixture of 60 forward primers for TCR Vbeta segments and 13 reverse primers for TCR Jbeta segments was used in the multiplex PCR. Amplification of the CDR3 region of rearranged TCR beta genes was performed with a multiplex PCR assay on genomic DNA. Amplified TCR beta libraries were sequenced as 87-base-pair reads on the Illumina HiSeq System. In the paper's pipeline: A later analysis tallied 80 million to 95 million unique TCR beta chains across the 550 to 850 repertoires, and approximately 12 million of those chains were shared by two or more donors. Raw reads were error-corrected and collapsed into unique sequences by a nearest-neighbor algorithm in which closely related sequences were merged to remove PCR and sequencing errors. To assign V, D and J gene segments, CDR3 sequences were aligned to IMGT reference sequences. For a sequence to be retained, at least a six-nucleotide match to both a V gene segment and a J gene segment was required. A rearrangement was called productive if the CDR3 had no stop codons and remained in frame with V and J, and every other rearrangement was called non-productive. Following IMGT convention, CDR3 was defined as the stretch from the second conserved V-encoded cysteine up to the conserved J-encoded phenylalanine. Sequences without an unambiguous match to a single V gene segment were excluded from the earlier analysis of 450 to 650 of the donors. In an earlier analysis of a few hundred of the donors, V segments were called functional above 56.7% productive rearrangements and were called segregating when the between-donor standard deviation exceeded 5%. A statistical classification framework was built to diagnose cytomegalovirus status from the catalog of TCR beta chain sequences. In a later analysis, TCR nucleotide sequences were compared against IMGT/GENE-DB human TR gene sequences so that V and J genes could be assigned. In a later analysis, CDR3 sequences and most-parsimonious VDJ recombination scenarios were assigned using the TCRdist pipeline. In a later analysis, every TCR beta chain was defined by the combination of its CDR3 amino acid sequence and its V-gene family, and reads without a unique V-gene family were dropped. To address suspected cross-contamination and a sequencing artifact, a later analysis removed a few hundred highly shared, low-generation-probability nucleotide sequences. For each public chain, a later analysis derived a clonal expansion index from normalized ranks of inferred template counts within each repertoire. A later analysis computed generation probabilities with a VDJ recombination model fitted to out-of-frame rearrangements, and checked the results against IGoR. In a later analysis, TCR-TCR, TCR-HLA and TCR-CMV co-occurrence was scored with hypergeometric tests, and a repertoire-size bias correction was applied to TCR pairs. To estimate false discovery rates, a later analysis permuted the HLA or CMV assignments 20 times. In a later analysis, co-occurring TCRs were grouped using DBSCAN, and TCRdist sequence similarity was added for clustering within HLA-allele-positive subsets. Co-occurrence clustering excluded repertoires with fewer than 30,000 or more than 120,000 public chains, plus five with anomalous nucleotide sharing. TCRdb holds this immuneACCESS table with in-frame rearrangements only. Some clones are missing; in checked studies, unresolved V genes explain under half, and the rest has no known cause. For V, J and clone size, that table is used; D and trimming come from the DNA. For this sample the table gives under 150,000 clones, of which approximately 77% were detected only once. About 1.7% of the sample goes to the ten largest clones.

These data belong to a study of cytomegalovirus exposure and HLA in healthy donors (dated by TCRdb to the late 2010s). The study in broad terms: In an earlier analysis of approximately 500 of the donors, 276 Gb of sequence data and roughly 100 million unique TCR beta sequences from 180 million or so T cells were reported. Rather than using new phenotypic data, the later analysis identified candidate immune exposures from TCR beta sequences and from how often those sequences occurred across donors. Typing coverage varied by locus: 629-630 donors for A, B, C, DRB1 and DQB1; approximately 520 for DQA1; over 600 for DPA1; 450 to 480 for DPB1. Roughly five DR-DQ haplotypes were treated as single units for association and clustering because of strong linkage in the cohort. HLA typing included class I and class II loci at four-digit resolution. Using immunosequencing, the study profiled T cell repertoires from around 670 subjects and related those repertoires to cytomegalovirus serostatus. Every repertoire in the discovery cohort had been generated on one and the same sequencing platform. Across under 500 genotyped donors of the cohort, an average of 235,054 unique TCR beta nucleotide sequences per donor were sequenced, and around 20% of those sequences were non-productive. To study patterns of TCR occurrence, a later analysis re-analyzed previously published TCR beta repertoires from around 700 donors and added high-resolution HLA genotyping. A later genetic analysis used genome-wide SNP genotypes for about 55% of the 666 donors, treating that subset as a discovery cohort. The study was designed to test whether signatures of past pathogen exposure could be identified by cataloging public T cell receptors. Of the approximately 400 genotyped donors, roughly 80% fell in the genetic ancestry cluster associated with self-reported Caucasian donors. Roughly 300 gigabases of sequencing data and around 87 million unique TCR sequences were included in an early release covering about 700 HLA-typed donors. Donor age, sex, ethnicity and CMV serostatus were collected together with the repertoire data. An earlier analysis of a few hundred of the donors applied high-throughput TCR beta sequencing to assess whether each TCR beta V gene segment acted as functional or pseudogenic. A separate validation cohort of over 95 different subjects was used in addition to the approximately 640-subject first cohort. To predict cytomegalovirus infection status, the study brought together high-throughput TCR immunosequencing, statistical association of individual TCRs with disease status, and machine learning.

The cohort consisted of approximately 670 healthy bone marrow donors. All cohort members were sampled while nominally healthy, although unrecorded immune exposures were likely present. The donor tested CMV seronegative, placing the donor among the roughly 400 seronegative members of the cohort. A peripheral blood sample was collected from each donor, and TCR beta sequencing was performed on peripheral blood mononuclear cells. The Qiagen DNeasy Blood Extraction Kit was used to extract genomic DNA from the blood cell samples. Paper-wide results and their limitations: Compared with the approximately 600-donor mean, donors in an Asian-associated ancestry cluster had fewer N-insertions in productive TCRs, according to a later genetic analysis. V-gene and J-gene trimming of TCR beta chains was associated with a missense DCLRE1C variant in a later genetic analysis, and the association was replicated in an independent cohort. According to the authors, the approach could potentially be generalized to other disease states and immunological phenotypes. CMV serostatus was the only immune exposure information available for the cohort. A total of 150 to 200 TCR beta chains were listed by the study as associated with cytomegalovirus. A later analysis reported that several top co-occurrence clusters appeared linked to parvovirus B19, influenza, CMV and Epstein-Barr virus. A further reported finding was that TCR beta sequences accurately predicted the HLA-A and HLA-B alleles for most subjects in the first cohort. Correlated functional status among segregating V segments might be attributable to linkage disequilibrium, but an unknown experimental factor could not be ruled out. According to a later analysis, most CMV-associated TCR beta chains appeared to be HLA-restricted, and the HLA associations seemed to be driven largely by CMV exposure. In a later analysis, HLA-associated TCR beta chains showed more clonal expansion and lower generation probabilities than non-associated chains that were equally common. In an earlier analysis of around 600 of the donors, most TCR beta V segments appeared in productive rearrangements about 87% or about 30% of the time, broadly matching IMGT annotations. A cluster of highly shared sequence variants was judged likely to be a technical artifact of the sequencing pipeline. A later analysis associated some 17,000 TCR beta sequences with specific HLA alleles at a false discovery rate of 0.05. A later analysis found that TCR association rates varied across HLA loci, with DRB1 alleles showing the most associated TCRs and HLA-C alleles the fewest. The presence/absence analyses assumed that sequencing depth was roughly uniform across donors, and that assumption may not be true. Because HLA typing was unavailable for some donors at each locus, only the typed subset was used in association tests. Because counts were too low, around 17 rarely observed V segments, including chromosome 9 orphons, were left out of the earlier analysis of over 550 of the donors. Strong co-occurrence of HLA alleles, especially DR and DQ, made assigning TCR associations to individual alleles difficult. The classifier was reported to diagnose cytomegalovirus status with high specificity and sensitivity in both the original and validation cohorts. Three of the identified cytomegalovirus-associated TCR beta chains were confirmed in vitro to be specific for cytomegalovirus antigens. Across donors, most TCR sequences were observed very rarely, whereas some public TCRs were present in many individuals. This cohort had only TCR beta chains sequenced, and the lack of alpha or paired-chain data limited which features could be detected.

This receptor was taken from a man younger than 30 in good health and CMV-seronegative. The sample taken for sequencing was PBMCs.

The CDR3 protein sequence reads: CASSPGQVKAFF. The DNA sequence is given as TGTGCCAGCAGCCCCGGACAAGTGAAGGCTTTCTTT. The rearranged segments are TRBV7-2 and TRBJ1-1; the D gene is perhaps TRBD1, from 5 matching bases. From cysteine to phenylalanine, the CDR3 is 12 amino acids long. Only the CDR3 DNA is retained, 36 bases long and in frame from the first base. CDR1 SGHTA and CDR2 FQGNSA were looked up in the germline V gene. Deletion took 5 bases off V and 11 bases off J, with a span of 15 bases between the germline ends.